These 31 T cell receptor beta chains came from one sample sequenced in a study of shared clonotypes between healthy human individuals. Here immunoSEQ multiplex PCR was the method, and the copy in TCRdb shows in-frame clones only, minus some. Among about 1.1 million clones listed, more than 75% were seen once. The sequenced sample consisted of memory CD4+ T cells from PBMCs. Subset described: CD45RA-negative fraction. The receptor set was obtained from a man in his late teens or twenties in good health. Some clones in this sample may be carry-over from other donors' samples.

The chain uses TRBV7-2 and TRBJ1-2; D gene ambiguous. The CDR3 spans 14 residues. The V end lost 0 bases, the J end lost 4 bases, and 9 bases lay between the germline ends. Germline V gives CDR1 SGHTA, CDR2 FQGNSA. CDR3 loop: CASSLAGRVYGYTF. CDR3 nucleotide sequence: TGTGCCAGCAGCTTAGCTGGACGGGTCTATGGCTACACCTTC.

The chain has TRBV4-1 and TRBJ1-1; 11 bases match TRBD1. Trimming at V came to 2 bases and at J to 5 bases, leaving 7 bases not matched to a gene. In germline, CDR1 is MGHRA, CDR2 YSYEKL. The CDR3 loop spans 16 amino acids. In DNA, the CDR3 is TGCGCCAGCAGCCAAATCGGACAGGGGGCTGGAACTGAAGCTTTCTTT. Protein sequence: CASSQIGQGAGTEAFF.

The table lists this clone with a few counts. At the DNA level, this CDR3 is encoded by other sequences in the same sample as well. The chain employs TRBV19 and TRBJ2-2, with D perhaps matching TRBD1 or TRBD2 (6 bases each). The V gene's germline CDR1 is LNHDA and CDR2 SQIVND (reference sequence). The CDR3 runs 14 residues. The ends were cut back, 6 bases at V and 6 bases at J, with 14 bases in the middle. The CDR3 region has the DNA TGTGCCAGTAGGCCCCAGGGGAGGTCCGGGGAGCTGTTTTTT. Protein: CASRPQGRSGELFF.

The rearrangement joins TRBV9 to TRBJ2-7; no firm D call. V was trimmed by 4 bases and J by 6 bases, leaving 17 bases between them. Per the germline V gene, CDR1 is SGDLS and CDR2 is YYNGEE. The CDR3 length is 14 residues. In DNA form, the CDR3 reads TGTGCCAGCAGCCCAGGTAGTATGTCGTTCGAGCAGTACTTC. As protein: CASSPGSMSFEQYF.

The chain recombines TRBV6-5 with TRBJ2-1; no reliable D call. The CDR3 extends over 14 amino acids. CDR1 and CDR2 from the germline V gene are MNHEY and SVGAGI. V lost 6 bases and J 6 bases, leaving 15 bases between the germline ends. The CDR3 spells CASRGSIVRNEQFF. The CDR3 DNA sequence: TGTGCCAGCAGAGGGTCCATAGTTCGCAATGAGCAGTTCTTC.

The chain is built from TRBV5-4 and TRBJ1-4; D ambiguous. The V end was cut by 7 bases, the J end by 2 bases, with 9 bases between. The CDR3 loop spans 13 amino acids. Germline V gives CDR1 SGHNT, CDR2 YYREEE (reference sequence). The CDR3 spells CASGIATNEKLFF. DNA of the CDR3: TGTGCCAGCGGTATCGCCACTAATGAAAAACTGTTTTTT.

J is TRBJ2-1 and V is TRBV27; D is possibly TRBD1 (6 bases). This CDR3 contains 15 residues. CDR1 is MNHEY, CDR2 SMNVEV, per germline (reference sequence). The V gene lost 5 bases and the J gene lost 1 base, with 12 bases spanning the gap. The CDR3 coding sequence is TGTGCCAGCAGTCCCGACAGGCCATCCTACAATGAGCAGTTCTTC. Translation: CASSPDRPSYNEQFF.

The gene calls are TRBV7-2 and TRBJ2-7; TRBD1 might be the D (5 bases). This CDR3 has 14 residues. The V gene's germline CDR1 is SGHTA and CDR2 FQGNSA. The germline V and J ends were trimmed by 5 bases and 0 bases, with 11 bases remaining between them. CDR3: CASSPTAISYEQYF. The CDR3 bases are TGTGCCAGCAGCCCGACAGCTATCTCCTACGAGCAGTACTTC.

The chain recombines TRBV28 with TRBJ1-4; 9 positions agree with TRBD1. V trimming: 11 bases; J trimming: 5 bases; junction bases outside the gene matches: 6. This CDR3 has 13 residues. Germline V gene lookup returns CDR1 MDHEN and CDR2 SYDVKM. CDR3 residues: CAARDRANEKLFF. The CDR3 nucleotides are TGTGCCGCCCGGGACAGGGCCAATGAAAAACTGTTTTTT.

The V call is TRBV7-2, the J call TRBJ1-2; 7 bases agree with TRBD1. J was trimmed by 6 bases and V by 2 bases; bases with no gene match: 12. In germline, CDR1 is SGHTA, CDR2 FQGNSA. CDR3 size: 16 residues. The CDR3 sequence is CASSLQPGTVFDGYTF. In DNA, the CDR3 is TGTGCCAGCAGCTTACAGCCCGGGACAGTCTTCGATGGCTACACCTTC.

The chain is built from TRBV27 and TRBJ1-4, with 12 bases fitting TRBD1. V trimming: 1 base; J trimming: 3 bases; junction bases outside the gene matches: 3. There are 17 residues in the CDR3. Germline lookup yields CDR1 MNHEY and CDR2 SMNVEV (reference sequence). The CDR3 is CASSLLGQGAPNEKLFF. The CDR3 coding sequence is TGTGCCAGCAGTTTATTGGGACAGGGGGCGCCTAATGAAAAACTGTTTTTT.

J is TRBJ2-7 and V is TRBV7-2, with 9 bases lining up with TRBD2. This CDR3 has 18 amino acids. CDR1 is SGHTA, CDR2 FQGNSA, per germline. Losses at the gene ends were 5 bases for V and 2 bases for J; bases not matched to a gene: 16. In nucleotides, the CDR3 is TGTGCCAGCAGCCCGACCCCCCCTCTAGCGGGAAAAACCTACGAGCAGTACTTC. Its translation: CASSPTPPLAGKTYEQYF.

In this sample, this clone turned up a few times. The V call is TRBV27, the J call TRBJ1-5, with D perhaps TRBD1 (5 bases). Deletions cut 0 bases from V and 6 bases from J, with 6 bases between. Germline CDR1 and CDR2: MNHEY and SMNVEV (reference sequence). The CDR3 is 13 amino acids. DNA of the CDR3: TGTGCCAGCAGTTTATCGGGGGTTCAGCCCCAGCATTTT. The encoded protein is CASSLSGVQPQHF.

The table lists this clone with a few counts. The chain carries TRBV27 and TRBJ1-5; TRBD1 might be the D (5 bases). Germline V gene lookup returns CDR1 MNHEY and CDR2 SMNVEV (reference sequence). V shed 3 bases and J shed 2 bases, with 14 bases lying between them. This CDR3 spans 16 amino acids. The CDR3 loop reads CASSLGVPAGNQPQHF. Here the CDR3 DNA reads TGTGCCAGCAGTTTGGGGGTTCCTGCCGGCAATCAGCCCCAGCATTTT.

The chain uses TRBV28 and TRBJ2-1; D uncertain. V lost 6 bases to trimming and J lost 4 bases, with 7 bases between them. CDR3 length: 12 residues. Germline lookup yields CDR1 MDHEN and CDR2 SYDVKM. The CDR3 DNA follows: TGTGCCAGCAGGACACTGTACAATGAGCAGTTCTTC. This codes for CASRTLYNEQFF.

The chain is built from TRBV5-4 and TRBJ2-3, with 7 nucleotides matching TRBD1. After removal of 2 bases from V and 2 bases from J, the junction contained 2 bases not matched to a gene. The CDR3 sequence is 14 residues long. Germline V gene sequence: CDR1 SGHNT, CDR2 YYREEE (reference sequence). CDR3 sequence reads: CASSLGTATDTQYF. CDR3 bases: TGTGCCAGCAGCTTAGGGACAGCCACAGATACGCAGTATTTT.

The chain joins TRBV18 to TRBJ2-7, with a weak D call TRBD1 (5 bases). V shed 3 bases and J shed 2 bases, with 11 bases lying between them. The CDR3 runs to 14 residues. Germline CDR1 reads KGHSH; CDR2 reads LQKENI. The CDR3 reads CASSPWTNTYEQYF. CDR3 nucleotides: TGTGCCAGCTCACCGTGGACAAACACCTACGAGCAGTACTTC.

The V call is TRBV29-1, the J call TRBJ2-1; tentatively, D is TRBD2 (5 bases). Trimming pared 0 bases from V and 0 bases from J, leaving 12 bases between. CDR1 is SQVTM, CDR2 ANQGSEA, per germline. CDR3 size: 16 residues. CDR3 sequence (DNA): TGCAGCGTTGAAGATGGGAAAGCGGACTCCTACAATGAGCAGTTCTTC. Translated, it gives CSVEDGKADSYNEQFF.

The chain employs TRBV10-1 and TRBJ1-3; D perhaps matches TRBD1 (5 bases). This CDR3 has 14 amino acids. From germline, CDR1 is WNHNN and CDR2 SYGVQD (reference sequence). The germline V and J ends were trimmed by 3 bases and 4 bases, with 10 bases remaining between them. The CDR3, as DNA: TGCGCCAGCAGTGACCTGGGGACGGGAAACACCATATATTTT. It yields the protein CASSDLGTGNTIYF.

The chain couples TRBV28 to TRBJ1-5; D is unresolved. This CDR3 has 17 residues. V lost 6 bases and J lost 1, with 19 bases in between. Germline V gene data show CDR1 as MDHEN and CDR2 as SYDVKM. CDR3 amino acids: CASSLRVTAASNQPQHF. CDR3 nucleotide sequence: TGTGCCAGCAGCCTCCGGGTCACAGCCGCGAGCAATCAGCCCCAGCATTTT.

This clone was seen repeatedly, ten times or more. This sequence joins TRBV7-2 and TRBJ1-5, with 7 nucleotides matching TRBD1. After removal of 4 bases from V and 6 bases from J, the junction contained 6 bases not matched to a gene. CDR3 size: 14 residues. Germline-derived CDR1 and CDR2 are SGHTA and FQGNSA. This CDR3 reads CASSSKTGTQPQHF. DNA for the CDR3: TGTGCCAGCAGCTCTAAGACAGGGACTCAGCCCCAGCATTTT.

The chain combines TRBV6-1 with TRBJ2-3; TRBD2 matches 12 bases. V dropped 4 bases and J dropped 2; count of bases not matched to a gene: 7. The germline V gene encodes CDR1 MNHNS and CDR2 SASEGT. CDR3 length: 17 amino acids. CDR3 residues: CASSALTSGRSTDTQYF. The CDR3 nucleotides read TGTGCCAGCAGTGCCCTCACTAGCGGGAGGTCCACAGATACGCAGTATTTT.

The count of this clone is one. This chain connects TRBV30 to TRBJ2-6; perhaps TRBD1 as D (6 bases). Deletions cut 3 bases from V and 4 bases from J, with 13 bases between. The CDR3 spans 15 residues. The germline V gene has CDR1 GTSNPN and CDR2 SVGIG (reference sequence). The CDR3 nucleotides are TGTGCCTGGAGCCTGGGACACCGAGGGGCCAACGTCCTGACTTTC. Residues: CAWSLGHRGANVLTF. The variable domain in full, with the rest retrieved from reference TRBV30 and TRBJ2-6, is SQTIHQWPATLVQPVGSPLSLECTVEGTSNPNLYWYRQAAGRGLQLLFYSVGIGQISSEVPQNLSASRPQDRQFILSSKKLLLSDSGFYLCAWSLGHRGANVLTFGAGSRLTVL.

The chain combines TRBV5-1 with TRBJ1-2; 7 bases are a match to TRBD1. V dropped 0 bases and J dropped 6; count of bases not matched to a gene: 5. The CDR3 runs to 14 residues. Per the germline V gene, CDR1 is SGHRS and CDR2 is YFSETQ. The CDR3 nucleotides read TGCGCCAGCAGCTTGGCCGTCACAGGGGATGGCTACACCTTC. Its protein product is CASSLAVTGDGYTF.

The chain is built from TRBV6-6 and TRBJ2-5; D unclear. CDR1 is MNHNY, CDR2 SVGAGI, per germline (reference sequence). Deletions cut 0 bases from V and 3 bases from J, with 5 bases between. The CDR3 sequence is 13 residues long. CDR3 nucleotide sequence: TGTGCCAGCAGTTACTCTGGGAAAGAGACCCAGTACTTC. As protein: CASSYSGKETQYF.

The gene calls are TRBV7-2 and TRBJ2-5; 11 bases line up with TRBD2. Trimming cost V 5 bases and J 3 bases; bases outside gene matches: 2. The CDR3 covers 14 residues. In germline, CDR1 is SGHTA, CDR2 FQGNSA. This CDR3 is CASSRGLAEETQYF. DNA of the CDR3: TGTGCCAGCAGCCGGGGACTAGCGGAAGAGACCCAGTACTTC.

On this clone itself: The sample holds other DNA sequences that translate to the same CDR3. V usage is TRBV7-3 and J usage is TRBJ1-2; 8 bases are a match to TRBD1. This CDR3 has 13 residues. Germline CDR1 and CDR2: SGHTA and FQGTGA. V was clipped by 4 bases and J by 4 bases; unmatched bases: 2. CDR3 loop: CASSSGQGYGYTF. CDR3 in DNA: TGTGCCAGCAGCTCCGGACAGGGCTATGGCTACACCTTC.

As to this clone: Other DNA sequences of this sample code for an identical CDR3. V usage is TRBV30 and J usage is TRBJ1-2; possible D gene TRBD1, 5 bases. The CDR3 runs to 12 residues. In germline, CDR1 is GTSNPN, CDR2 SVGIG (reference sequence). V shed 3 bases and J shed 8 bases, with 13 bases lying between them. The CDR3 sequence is CAWSTQGRGYTF. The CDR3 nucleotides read TGTGCCTGGAGCACCCAGGGAAGGGGCTACACCTTC.

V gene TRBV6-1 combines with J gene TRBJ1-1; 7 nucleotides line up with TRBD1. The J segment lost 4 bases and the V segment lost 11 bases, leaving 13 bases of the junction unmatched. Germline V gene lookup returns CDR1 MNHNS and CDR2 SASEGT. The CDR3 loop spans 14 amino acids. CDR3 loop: CASQTGIQGTEAFF. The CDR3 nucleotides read TGTGCCTCTCAGACAGGGATTCAGGGCACTGAAGCTTTCTTT.

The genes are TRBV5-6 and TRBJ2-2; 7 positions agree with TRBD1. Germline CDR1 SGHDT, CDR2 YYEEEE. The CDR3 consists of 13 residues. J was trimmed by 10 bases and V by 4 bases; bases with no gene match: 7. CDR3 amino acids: CASSVGTAEELFF. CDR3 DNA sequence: TGTGCCAGCAGCGTGGGGACAGCCGAGGAGCTGTTTTTT.

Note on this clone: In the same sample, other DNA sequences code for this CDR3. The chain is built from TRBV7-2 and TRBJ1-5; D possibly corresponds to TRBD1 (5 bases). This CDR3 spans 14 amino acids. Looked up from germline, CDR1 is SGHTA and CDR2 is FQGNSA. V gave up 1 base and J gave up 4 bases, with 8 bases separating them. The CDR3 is CASSLGRGNQPQHF. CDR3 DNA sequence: TGTGCCAGCAGCTTAGGAAGGGGAAATCAGCCCCAGCATTTT.